This TCR beta chain was documented in a study of cytomegalovirus exposure and HLA in healthy donors. Study-level findings and limits: Most CMV-associated TCR beta chains appeared HLA-restricted in a later analysis.

Comments on this clone: Antigen unknown.

The V and J ends lost 3 bases and 7 bases, in that order; junction bases with no gene match: 6. The length of the CDR3 is 14 residues. The germline V gene has CDR1 SGHRS and CDR2 YFSETQ. It was with 60 Vbeta and 13 Jbeta primers that the PCR ran. TCRdb keeps only in-frame clones here, not all; method: immunoSEQ multiplex PCR. This sample has 50,000 to 70,000 clones, with over 50% found just once. This receptor was identified in a man aged 30 to 45 in good health and CMV-seronegative. Sequenced: PBMCs. The chain uses TRBV5-1 and TRBJ2-1; TRBD1 agrees at 8 bases. The CDR3, as DNA: TGCGCCAGCAGCTCGGACAGGGTTGTTAATGAGCAGTTCTTC. Encoded protein: CASSSDRVVNEQFF.